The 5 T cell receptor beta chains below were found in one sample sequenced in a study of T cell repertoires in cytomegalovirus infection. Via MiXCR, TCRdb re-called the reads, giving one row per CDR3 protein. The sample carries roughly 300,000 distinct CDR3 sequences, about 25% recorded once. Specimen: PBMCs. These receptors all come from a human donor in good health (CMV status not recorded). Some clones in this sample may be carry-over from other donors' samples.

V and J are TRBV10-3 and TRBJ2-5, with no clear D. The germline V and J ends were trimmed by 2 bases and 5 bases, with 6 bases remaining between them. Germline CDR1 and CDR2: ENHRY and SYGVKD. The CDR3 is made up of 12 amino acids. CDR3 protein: CAISEQWETQYF. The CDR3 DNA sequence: TGTGCCATCAGTGAGCAGTGGGAGACCCAGTACTTC.

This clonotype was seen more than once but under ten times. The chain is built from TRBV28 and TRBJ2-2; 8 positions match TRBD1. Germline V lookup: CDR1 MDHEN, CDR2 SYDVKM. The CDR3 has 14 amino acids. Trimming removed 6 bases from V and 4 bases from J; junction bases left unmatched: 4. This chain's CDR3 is CASREDRATGELFF. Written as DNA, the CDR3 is TGTGCCAGCAGAGAGGACAGGGCCACCGGGGAGCTGTTTTTT.

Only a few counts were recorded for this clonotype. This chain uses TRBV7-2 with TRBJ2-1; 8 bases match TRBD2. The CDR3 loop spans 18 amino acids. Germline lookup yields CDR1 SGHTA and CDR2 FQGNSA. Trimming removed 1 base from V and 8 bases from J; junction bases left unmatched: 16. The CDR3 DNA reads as TGTGCCAGCAGCTTAGTCGCCGGGAGGGGGGGGGTGATGGATGAGCAGTTCTTC. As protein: CASSLVAGRGGVMDEQFF.

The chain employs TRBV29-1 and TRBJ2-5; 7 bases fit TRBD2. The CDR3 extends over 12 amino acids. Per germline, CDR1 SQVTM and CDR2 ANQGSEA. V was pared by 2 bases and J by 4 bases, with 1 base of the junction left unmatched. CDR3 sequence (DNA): TGCAGCGTTGAATCTAGCGGAGAGACCCAGTACTTC. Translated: CSVESSGETQYF. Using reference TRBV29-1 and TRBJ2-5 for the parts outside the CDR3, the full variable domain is SAVISQKPSRDICQRGTSLTIQCQVDSQVTMMFWYRQQPGQSLTLIATANQGSEATYESGFVIDKFPISRPNLTFSTLTVSNMSPEDSSIYLCSVESSGETQYFGPGTRLLVL.

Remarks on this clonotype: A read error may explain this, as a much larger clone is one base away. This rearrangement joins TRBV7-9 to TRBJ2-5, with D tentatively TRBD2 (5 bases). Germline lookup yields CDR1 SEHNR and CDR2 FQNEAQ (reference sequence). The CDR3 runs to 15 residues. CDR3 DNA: TGTACCAGCAGCCAAACAGCCGGGGTAGAAGAGACCCAGTACTTC. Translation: CTSSQTAGVEETQYF.